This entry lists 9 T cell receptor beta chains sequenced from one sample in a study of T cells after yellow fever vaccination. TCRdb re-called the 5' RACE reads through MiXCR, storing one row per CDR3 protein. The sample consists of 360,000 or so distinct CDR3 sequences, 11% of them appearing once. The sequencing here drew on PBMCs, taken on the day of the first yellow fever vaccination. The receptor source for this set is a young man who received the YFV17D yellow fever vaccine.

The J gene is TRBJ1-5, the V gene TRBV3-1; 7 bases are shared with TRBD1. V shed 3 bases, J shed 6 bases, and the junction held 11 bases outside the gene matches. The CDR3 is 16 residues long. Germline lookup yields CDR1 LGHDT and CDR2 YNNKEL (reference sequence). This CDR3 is CASSQTGRGFPQPQHF. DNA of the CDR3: TGTGCCAGCAGCCAGACAGGGAGGGGCTTTCCTCAGCCCCAGCATTTT.

The CDR3 region has the DNA TGTGCCACCAGTGGGGGGTTGGACACTGAAGCTTTCTTT. Its protein product is CATSGGLDTEAFF. The chain employs TRBV24-1 and TRBJ1-1, with a weak D call TRBD1 (5 bases). Germline lookup yields CDR1 KGHDR and CDR2 SFDVKD. Trimming stripped 5 bases from V and 3 bases from J, with 9 bases between. CDR3 size: 13 residues.

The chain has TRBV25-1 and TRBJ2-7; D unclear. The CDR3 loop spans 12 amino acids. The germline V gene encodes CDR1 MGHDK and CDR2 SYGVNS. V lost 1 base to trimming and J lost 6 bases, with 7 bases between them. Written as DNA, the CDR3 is TGTGCCAGCAGTGAATCGGCCGGCGAGCAGTACTTC. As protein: CASSESAGEQYF.

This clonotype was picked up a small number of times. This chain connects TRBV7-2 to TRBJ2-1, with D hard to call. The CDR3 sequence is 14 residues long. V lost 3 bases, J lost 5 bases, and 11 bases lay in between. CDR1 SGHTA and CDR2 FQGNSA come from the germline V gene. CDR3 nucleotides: TGTGCCAGCAGCTTCAAAGGCTCGGACAATGAGCAGTTCTTC. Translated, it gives CASSFKGSDNEQFF.

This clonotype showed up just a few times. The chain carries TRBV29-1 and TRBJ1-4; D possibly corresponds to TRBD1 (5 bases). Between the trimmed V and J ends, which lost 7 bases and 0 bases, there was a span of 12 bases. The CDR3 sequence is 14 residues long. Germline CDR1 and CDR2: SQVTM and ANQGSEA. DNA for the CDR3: TGCAGCGCTAGGGGCACTGCAACTAATGAAAAACTGTTTTTT. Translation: CSARGTATNEKLFF.

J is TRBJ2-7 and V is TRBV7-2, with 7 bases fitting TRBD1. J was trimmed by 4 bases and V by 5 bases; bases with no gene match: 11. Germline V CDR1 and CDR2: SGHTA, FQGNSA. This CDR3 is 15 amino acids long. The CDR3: CASSLTTGVSYEQYV. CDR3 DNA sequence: TGTGCCAGCAGCCTCACTACAGGGGTATCTTACGAGCAGTACGTC.

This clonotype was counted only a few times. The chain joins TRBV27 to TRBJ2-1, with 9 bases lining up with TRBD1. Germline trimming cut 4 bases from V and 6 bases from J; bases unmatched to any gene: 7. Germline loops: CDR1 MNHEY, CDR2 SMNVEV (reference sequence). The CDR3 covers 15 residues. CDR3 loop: CASSSPGQGINEQFF. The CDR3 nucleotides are TGTGCCAGCAGTTCACCGGGACAGGGAATCAATGAGCAGTTCTTC.

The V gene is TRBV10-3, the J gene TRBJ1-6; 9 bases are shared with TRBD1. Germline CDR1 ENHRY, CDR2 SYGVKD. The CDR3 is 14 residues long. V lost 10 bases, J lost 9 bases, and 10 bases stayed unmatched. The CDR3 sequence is CATEPGQGPSPLHF. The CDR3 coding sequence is TGTGCCACCGAACCGGGACAGGGCCCTTCACCCCTCCACTTT.

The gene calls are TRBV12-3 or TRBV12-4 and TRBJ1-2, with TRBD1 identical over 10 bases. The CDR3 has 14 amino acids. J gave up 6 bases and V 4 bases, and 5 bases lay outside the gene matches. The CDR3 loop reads CASSSGQGDDGYTF. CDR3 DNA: TGTGCCAGCAGTTCCGGACAGGGGGATGATGGCTACACCTTC.